Detailed here is one T cell receptor beta chain. The germline CDR1 and CDR2 sequences are SGDLS and YYNGEE. V lost 7 bases and J 4 bases, leaving 16 bases between the germline ends. The CDR3 runs to 14 residues. The sample is drawn from a study of Graves' ophthalmopathy and Graves' hyperthyroidism. Amplification from RNA transcripts yielded the TCR beta CDR3 regions. First-round RT-PCR employed HTBI primers, with a second-round multiplex PCR after it. One entry per CDR3 protein results from TCRdb running MiXCR on the multiplex PCR reads. The table includes roughly 700,000 distinct CDR3 sequences, roughly 40% detected once.

Sample: peripheral blood. This receptor was obtained from an adult man with Graves' ophthalmopathy. V and J are TRBV9 and TRBJ2-3, with a possible D match to TRBD1 (6 bases). The chain's CDR3 is CASGARSGADTQYF. The CDR3 bases are TGTGCCAGCGGTGCCCGGTCAGGGGCAGATACGCAGTATTTT. Supplemented by reference TRBV9 and TRBJ2-3, the full variable domain reads DSGVTQTPKHLITATGQRVTLRCSPRSGDLSVYWYQQSLDQGLQFLIQYYNGEERAKGNILERFSAQQFPDLHSELNLSSLELGDSALYFCASGARSGADTQYFGPGTRLTVL.